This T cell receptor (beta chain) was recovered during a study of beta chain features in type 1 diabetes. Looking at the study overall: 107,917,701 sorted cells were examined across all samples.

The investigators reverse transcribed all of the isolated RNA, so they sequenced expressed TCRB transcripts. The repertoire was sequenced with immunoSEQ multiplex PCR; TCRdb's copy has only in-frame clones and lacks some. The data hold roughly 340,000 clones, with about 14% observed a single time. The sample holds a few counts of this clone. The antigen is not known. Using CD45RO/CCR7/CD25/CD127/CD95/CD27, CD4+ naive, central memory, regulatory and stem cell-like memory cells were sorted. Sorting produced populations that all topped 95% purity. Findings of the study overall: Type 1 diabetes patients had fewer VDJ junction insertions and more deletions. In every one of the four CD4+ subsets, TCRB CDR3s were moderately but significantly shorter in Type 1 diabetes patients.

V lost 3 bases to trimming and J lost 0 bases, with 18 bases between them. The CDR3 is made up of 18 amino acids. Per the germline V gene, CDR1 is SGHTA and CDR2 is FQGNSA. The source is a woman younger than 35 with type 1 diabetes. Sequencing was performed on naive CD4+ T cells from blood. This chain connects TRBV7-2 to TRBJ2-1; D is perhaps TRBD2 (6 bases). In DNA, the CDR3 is TGTGCCAGCAGCTTGATCCGACTCCACGGGGGCTCCTACAATGAGCAGTTCTTC. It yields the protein CASSLIRLHGGSYNEQFF.